A single sample gave rise to the 31 T cell receptor beta chains below, sequenced in a study of blood T cell repertoires in COVID-19. Repertoires were generated with immunoSEQ multiplex PCR, while TCRdb's copy carries only in-frame clones and drops some. Of 150,000 to 180,000 clones detected, about four fifths appear once; the ten largest clones hold about 0.5%. Sequenced input: peripheral blood. Receptors were obtained from a man in his sixties with acute or convalescent COVID-19.

The table lists this clone with a few counts. J is TRBJ1-1 and V is TRBV7-2; weak D call: TRBD1 (5 bases). CDR1 and CDR2 (germline): SGHTA, FQGNSA. The CDR3 spans 13 residues. The V end lost 3 bases, the J end lost 4 bases, and 9 bases lay between the germline ends. In nucleotides, the CDR3 is TGTGCCAGCAGCTTCGACAGCCCCACTGAAGCTTTCTTT. This translates into CASSFDSPTEAFF.

The chain combines TRBV20-1 with TRBJ1-5; TRBD1 is a possible D gene (5 bases). The germline gives CDR1 DFQATT, CDR2 SNEGSKA (reference sequence). This CDR3 comprises 16 residues. Trimming pared 3 bases from V and 2 bases from J, leaving 17 bases between. The CDR3 nucleotides read TGCAGTGCTAGTGTTCGCGGGGCGGGAGGCAATCAGCCCCAGCATTTT. Amino acids: CSASVRGAGGNQPQHF.

The chain has TRBV4-3 and TRBJ2-1, with D unresolved. The CDR3 is made up of 13 amino acids. Germline V gene data show CDR1 as LGHNA and CDR2 as YSLEER. V lost 2 bases, J lost 3 bases, and 5 bases lay in between. The CDR3 protein is CASSQSVYNEQFF. CDR3 nucleotides: TGCGCCAGCAGCCAATCCGTCTACAATGAGCAGTTCTTC.

This clone was seen more than once but under ten times. J is TRBJ2-7 and V is TRBV28; 8 nucleotides match TRBD1. Looked up from germline, CDR1 is MDHEN and CDR2 is SYDVKM. The CDR3 runs to 14 residues. V was clipped by 6 bases and J by 4 bases; unmatched bases: 8. The DNA for the CDR3 is TGTGCCAGCAGCGTCAACAGGGGGTTGTACGAGCAGTACTTC. It yields the protein CASSVNRGLYEQYF.

The V and J genes are TRBV9 and TRBJ2-5, with 8 bases lining up with TRBD2. J lost 5 bases, V lost 4 bases, and 10 bases had no gene match. The germline gives CDR1 SGDLS, CDR2 YYNGEE. The CDR3 spans 15 residues. CDR3 sequence: CASSLGLAGVETQYF. CDR3 nucleotide sequence: TGTGCCAGCAGCCTAGGACTAGCAGGGGTCGAGACCCAGTACTTC. The variable domain in full, completed from reference TRBV9 and TRBJ2-5, reads DSGVTQTPKHLITATGQRVTLRCSPRSGDLSVYWYQQSLDQGLQFLIQYYNGEERAKGNILERFSAQQFPDLHSELNLSSLELGDSALYFCASSLGLAGVETQYFGPGTRLLVL.

The chain carries TRBV6-2 or TRBV6-3 and TRBJ1-2; the D is unclear. This CDR3 is 12 amino acids long. Germline V lookup: CDR1 MNHEY, CDR2 SVGEGT. Trimming cost V 5 bases and J 8 bases, with 12 bases left between them. The CDR3: CASSLNEGGYTF. CDR3 in DNA: TGTGCCAGCAGTCTCAATGAGGGCGGCTACACCTTC.

The rearrangement uses TRBV4-3 and TRBJ1-4; 7 bases are shared with TRBD1. The germline V gene encodes CDR1 LGHNA and CDR2 YSLEER. J was trimmed by 7 bases and V by 6 bases; bases with no gene match: 8. The CDR3 extends over 14 amino acids. The CDR3 DNA reads as TGCGCCAGCAGTCGACAGGGCCAGGGTGAAAAACTGTTTTTT. Its translation: CASSRQGQGEKLFF.

The genes are TRBV5-1 and TRBJ1-4; D ambiguous. This CDR3 is 17 amino acids long. Per the germline V gene, CDR1 is SGHRS and CDR2 is YFSETQ. Trimming took off 0 bases at V and 4 bases at J, with 16 bases between the two ends. The CDR3 sequence: CASSLALNQAVNEKLFF. The CDR3 nucleotides are TGCGCCAGCAGCTTGGCCTTAAATCAGGCTGTTAATGAAAAACTGTTTTTT.

The chain couples TRBV5-4 to TRBJ1-2; no clear D. This CDR3 has 12 amino acids. V dropped 7 bases and J dropped 4 bases, with 11 bases sitting between them. Germline V lookup: CDR1 SGHNT, CDR2 YYREEE (reference sequence). CDR3 sequence (DNA): TGTGCCAGCCGGGAGGACGCCTATGGCTACACCTTC. Its translation is CASREDAYGYTF.

The chain is built from TRBV6-2 or TRBV6-3 and TRBJ2-7; no clear D. Trimming cost V 5 bases and J 2 bases, with 10 bases left between them. Germline V CDR1 and CDR2: MNHEY, SVGEGT. The CDR3 has 13 amino acids. CDR3 protein: CASSRPGPYEQYF. The CDR3 DNA is TGTGCCAGCAGTCGGCCAGGCCCCTACGAGCAGTACTTC.

In the case of this clone: The identical CDR3 is also encoded by other nucleotide sequences in the sample. The gene calls are TRBV27 and TRBJ1-6; D is ambiguous. CDR1 is MNHEY, CDR2 SMNVEV, per germline (reference sequence). Trimming cost V 3 bases and J 7 bases, with 7 bases left between them. CDR3 length: 13 amino acids. CDR3 amino acids: CASSFRENSPLHF. CDR3 nucleotide sequence: TGTGCCAGCAGTTTCCGGGAGAATTCACCCCTCCACTTT.

This clone was detected a few times. In DNA form, the CDR3 reads TGCGCCAGCAGCTTGGAGGTCGGGTCCACTGAAGCTTTCTTT. This gives the protein CASSLEVGSTEAFF. This chain connects TRBV5-1 to TRBJ1-1; no reliable D call. V was shortened by 0 bases and J by 4 bases, with 10 bases between the two germline ends. Germline loops: CDR1 SGHRS, CDR2 YFSETQ. The CDR3 consists of 14 residues.

The genes are TRBV12-3 or TRBV12-4 and TRBJ1-5; D may be TRBD1 (5 bases). V lost 6 bases to trimming and J lost 6 bases, with 12 bases between them. The CDR3 is 13 amino acids. The CDR3 loop is CASRLTEGQPQHF. DNA for the CDR3: TGTGCCAGCAGACTGACAGAAGGTCAGCCCCAGCATTTT.

This clone was picked up a small number of times. DNA for the CDR3: TGTGCCAGCAGCTCGGGACTAGCGGGGGGCACAGATACGCAGTATTTT. As protein: CASSSGLAGGTDTQYF. V is TRBV5-4 and J is TRBJ2-3; 14 bases are shared with TRBD2. The CDR3 runs to 16 residues. Germline assignment: CDR1 SGHNT and CDR2 YYREEE (reference sequence). V lost 3 bases and J lost 1; bases outside the gene matches: 1.

This clone was counted only a few times. This sequence joins TRBV5-1 and TRBJ2-3; TRBD1 matches at 9 bases. V lost 1 base to trimming and J lost 5 bases; unmatched junction nucleotides: 11. The CDR3 runs 17 residues. Germline loops: CDR1 SGHRS, CDR2 YFSETQ. The chain's CDR3 is CASSLWIMGQGRDTQYF. CDR3 coding DNA: TGCGCCAGCAGCTTGTGGATCATGGGACAGGGAAGAGATACGCAGTATTTT.

The J gene is TRBJ1-1, the V gene TRBV2; D gene uncertain. The length of the CDR3 is 11 residues. CDR1 SNHLY and CDR2 FYNNEI come from the germline V gene. Trimming cost V 7 bases and J 3 bases, with 6 bases left between them. The CDR3 nucleotides are TGTGCCAGCACGTCGGACACTGAAGCTTTCTTT. Translation gives CASTSDTEAFF.

V and J are TRBV13 and TRBJ2-1; no definite D call. Germline V CDR1 and CDR2: PRHDT, FYEKMQ (reference sequence). Deletions cut 6 bases from V and 1 base from J, with 10 bases between. The CDR3 loop spans 14 amino acids. The CDR3 coding sequence is TGTGCCAGCAGTCACGCCGGGTCCTACAATGAGCAGTTCTTC. Translating gives CASSHAGSYNEQFF.

The chain recombines TRBV6-5 with TRBJ1-1, with unresolved D. The ends were cut back, 6 bases at V and 2 bases at J, with 10 bases in the middle. Germline values: CDR1 MNHEY, CDR2 SVGAGI. The CDR3 totals 13 residues. The CDR3, as DNA: TGTGCCAGCAGCCGGGAGACAAACACTGAAGCTTTCTTT. This codes for CASSRETNTEAFF.

The chain couples TRBV6-5 to TRBJ1-5; D remains unclear. Germline-derived CDR1 and CDR2 are MNHEY and SVGAGI. V was cut by 4 bases and J by 3 bases, with 4 bases left in between. The CDR3 is made up of 12 amino acids. CDR3 coding DNA: TGTGCCAGCAGTTCCAACAATCAGCCCCAGCATTTT. It yields the protein CASSSNNQPQHF.

The genes are TRBV9 and TRBJ1-2; 8 positions match TRBD1. The CDR3 covers 15 residues. After removal of 0 bases from V and 4 bases from J, the junction contained 5 bases not matched to a gene. From germline, CDR1 is SGDLS and CDR2 YYNGEE. The CDR3 here is CASSVGTGSPYGYTF. As DNA, the CDR3 is TGTGCCAGCAGCGTAGGGACAGGGAGTCCCTATGGCTACACCTTC. The entire variable domain, with the rest obtained from reference TRBV9 and TRBJ1-2, is as follows: DSGVTQTPKHLITATGQRVTLRCSPRSGDLSVYWYQQSLDQGLQFLIQYYNGEERAKGNILERFSAQQFPDLHSELNLSSLELGDSALYFCASSVGTGSPYGYTFGSGTRLTVV.

The chain joins TRBV29-1 to TRBJ1-4; tentatively, D is TRBD1 (6 bases). The CDR3 runs 14 residues. CDR1 SQVTM and CDR2 ANQGSEA come from the germline V gene. Deletions cut 2 bases from V and 5 bases from J, with 12 bases between. CDR3 nucleotide sequence: TGCAGCGTTGAAAAAACAGGGATAAATGAAAAACTGTTTTTT. Translating it yields CSVEKTGINEKLFF.

The V gene is TRBV19, the J gene TRBJ1-2; D might be TRBD1 (6 bases). V was pared by 7 bases and J by 10 bases, with 16 bases between. The CDR3 spans 12 residues. Germline values: CDR1 LNHDA, CDR2 SQIVND (reference sequence). CDR3 sequence (DNA): TGTGCCAGTACCCAGGGGCAGAGAGTCTACACCTTC. It yields the protein CASTQGQRVYTF.

The rearrangement links TRBV7-3 to TRBJ2-7; weak D call: TRBD1 (5 bases). Germline CDR1 and CDR2: SGHTA and FQGTGA. V gave up 5 bases and J gave up 6 bases, with 14 bases separating them. CDR3 size: 13 residues. This CDR3 reads CASSPVRESEQYF. CDR3 sequence (DNA): TGTGCCAGCAGCCCAGTCAGGGAAAGCGAGCAGTACTTC. The whole variable domain, remainder taken from reference TRBV7-3 and TRBJ2-7, is GAGVSQTPSNKVTEKGKYVELRCDPISGHTALYWYRQSLGQGPEFLIYFQGTGAADDSGLPNDRFFAVRPEGSVSTLKIQRTERGDSAVYLCASSPVRESEQYFGPGTRLTVT.

This chain joins TRBV2 and TRBJ2-2; D perhaps matches TRBD1 (7 bases). V was cut by 4 bases and J by 6 bases, with 18 bases left in between. Germline V gene data show CDR1 as SNHLY and CDR2 as FYNNEI. This CDR3 comprises 16 residues. This CDR3 reads CASSVQGRGVSGELFF. As DNA, the CDR3 is TGTGCCAGCAGTGTTCAGGGCAGGGGGGTCTCCGGGGAGCTGTTTTTT. Supplemented by reference TRBV2 and TRBJ2-2, the full variable domain reads EPEVTQTPSHQVTQMGQEVILRCVPISNHLYFYWYRQILGQKVEFLVSFYNNEISEKSEIFDDQFSVERPDGSNFTLKIRSTKLEDSAMYFCASSVQGRGVSGELFFGEGSRLTVL.

The V call is TRBV7-9, the J call TRBJ2-7; D is perhaps TRBD1 (5 bases). Looked up from germline, CDR1 is SEHNR and CDR2 is FQNEAQ (reference sequence). CDR3 length: 12 residues. V lost 5 bases and J 5 bases, leaving 10 bases between the germline ends. The CDR3 here is CASSPQGDEQYF. CDR3 DNA: TGTGCCAGCAGCCCCCAGGGCGACGAGCAGTACTTC.

V gene TRBV3-1 (or the pseudogene TRBV3-2) combines with J gene TRBJ2-1; TRBD1 matches at 9 bases. With 7 bases clipped from V and 7 bases from J, the junction kept 11 bases outside the gene matches. Germline CDR1 is LGHDT and CDR2 is YNNKEL (reference sequence). The CDR3 is made up of 15 amino acids. The CDR3 protein is CASTQEGQGKNEQFF. The CDR3 DNA sequence: TGTGCCAGCACCCAGGAGGGACAGGGTAAAAATGAGCAGTTCTTC.

This rearrangement joins TRBV9 to TRBJ2-1, with 8 bases aligning to TRBD2. Trimming took 4 bases from V and 4 from J; bases not matched to a gene: 10. The germline gives CDR1 SGDLS, CDR2 YYNGEE. The CDR3 sequence is 16 residues long. CDR3: CASSSRAGAGYNEQFF. The CDR3, as DNA: TGTGCCAGCAGCTCCCGAGCGGGAGCGGGGTACAATGAGCAGTTCTTC.

The chain recombines TRBV5-5 with TRBJ1-5, with D uncertain. V shed 0 bases and J shed 6 bases, with 7 bases lying between them. CDR1 and CDR2 from the germline V gene are SGHKS and YYEKEE (reference sequence). This CDR3 is 13 amino acids long. In nucleotides, the CDR3 is TGTGCCAGCAGCTTGGGACACTCTCAGCCCCAGCATTTT. This codes for CASSLGHSQPQHF.

This clone was seen just once. The chain combines TRBV7-2 with TRBJ2-2, with 8 bases identical to TRBD2. V shed 3 bases, J shed 6 bases, and the junction held 0 bases outside the gene matches. There are 13 residues in the CDR3. Germline V gene data show CDR1 as SGHTA and CDR2 as FQGNSA. The chain's CDR3 is CASSLGLAGELFF. Written as DNA, the CDR3 is TGTGCCAGCAGCTTGGGACTAGCCGGGGAGCTGTTTTTT.

The chain recombines TRBV5-1 with TRBJ1-1; no definite D call. V was clipped by 5 bases and J by 0 bases, with 5 bases between them. CDR3 length: 12 residues. Germline assignment: CDR1 SGHRS and CDR2 YFSETQ. CDR3 amino acids: CASREMNTEAFF. Written as DNA, the CDR3 is TGCGCCAGCAGAGAGATGAACACTGAAGCTTTCTTT.

The chain couples TRBV30 to TRBJ2-1; D is ambiguous. Germline V gene data show CDR1 as GTSNPN and CDR2 as SVGIG (reference sequence). This CDR3 region has 13 residues. V lost 1 base, J lost 9 bases, and 13 bases lay in between. CDR3 DNA: TGTGCCTGGAGTGGACTCCCTCCGACTGAGCAGTTCTTC. Its translation: CAWSGLPPTEQFF.